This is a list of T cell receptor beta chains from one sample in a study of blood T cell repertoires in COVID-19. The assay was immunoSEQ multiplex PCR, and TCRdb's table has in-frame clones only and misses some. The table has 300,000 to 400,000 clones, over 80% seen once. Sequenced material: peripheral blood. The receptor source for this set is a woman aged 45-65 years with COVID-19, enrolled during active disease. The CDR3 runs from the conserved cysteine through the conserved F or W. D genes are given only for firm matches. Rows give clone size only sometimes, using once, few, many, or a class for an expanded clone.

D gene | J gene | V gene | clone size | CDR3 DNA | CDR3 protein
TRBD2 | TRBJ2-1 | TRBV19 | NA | TGTGCCAGTAGTATTCTGAGCGGGGCGGGTAATGAGCAGTTCTTC | CASSILSGAGNEQFF
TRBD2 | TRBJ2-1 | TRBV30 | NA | TGTGCCTGGAGTTTGGCGGGAGGCCCCAATGAGCAGTTCTTC | CAWSLAGGPNEQFF
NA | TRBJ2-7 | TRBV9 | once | TGTGCCAGCAGCGTGGGGCCGAGGACTACCTACGAGCAGTACTTC | CASSVGPRTTYEQYF
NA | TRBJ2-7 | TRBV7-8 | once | TGTGCCAGCAGCTTAGTACGGGGCTCCTACGAGCAGTACTTC | CASSLVRGSYEQYF
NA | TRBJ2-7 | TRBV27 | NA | TGTGCCAGCAGTATATACAGGGTACCCTACGAGCAGTACTTC | CASSIYRVPYEQYF
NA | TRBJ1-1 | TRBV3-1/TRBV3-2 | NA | TGTGCCAGCAGCCTCACATCAGGGCCGAACACTGAAGCTTTCTTT | CASSLTSGPNTEAFF
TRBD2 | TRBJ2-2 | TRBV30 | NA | TGTGCCTGGAACAAGATAGCGGGAGGAACCGGGGAGCTGTTTTTT | CAWNKIAGGTGELFF
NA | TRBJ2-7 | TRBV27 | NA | TGTGCCAGCAGTTTATATCCCGCCTACGAGCAGTACTTC | CASSLYPAYEQYF
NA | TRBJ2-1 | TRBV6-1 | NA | TGTGCCAGCAGTGAAGCGGGGAGACTGGAGCAGTTCTTC | CASSEAGRLEQFF
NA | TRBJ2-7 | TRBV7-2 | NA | TGTGCCAGCAGCGTAGAGGGGGGGAACTACGAGCAGTACTTC | CASSVEGGNYEQYF
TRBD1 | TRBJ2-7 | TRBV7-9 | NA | TGTGCCAGCAGCTCAAGCAAAGGGACAGGGGTATCCTACGAGCAGTACTTC | CASSSSKGTGVSYEQYF
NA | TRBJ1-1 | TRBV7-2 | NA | TGTGCCAGCATCGCGAGGAGCGGAAGGAACACTGAAGCTTTCTTT | CASIARSGRNTEAFF
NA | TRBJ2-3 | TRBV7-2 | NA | TGTGCCAGCAGCCGGGGGTACTCAGATACGCAGTATTTT | CASSRGYSDTQYF
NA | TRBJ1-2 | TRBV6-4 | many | TGTGCCAGCCGAAATTCGAACTCAGGGTATGGCTACACCTTC | CASRNSNSGYGYTF
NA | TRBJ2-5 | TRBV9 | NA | TGTGCCAGCAGCGTAATTTTGGGGCCCCAAGAGACCCAGTACTTC | CASSVILGPQETQYF
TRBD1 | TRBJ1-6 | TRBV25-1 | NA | TGTGCCAGCAGCAGGACAGGATCGGGTTCACCCCTCCACTTT | CASSRTGSGSPLHF
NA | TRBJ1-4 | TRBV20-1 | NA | TGCAGTGCAAGTAACAGGGTTGAAAAACTGTTTTTT | CSASNRVEKLFF
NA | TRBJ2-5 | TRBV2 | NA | TGTGCCAGCAGTCAGACAGGAGAAGAGACCCAGTACTTC | CASSQTGEETQYF
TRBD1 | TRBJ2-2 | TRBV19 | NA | TGTGCCAGTAAATCTTTGACAGGGGGATCTTTCAACACCGGGGAGCTGTTTTTT | CASKSLTGGSFNTGELFF
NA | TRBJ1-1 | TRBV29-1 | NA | TGCAGCGCTTACGGGTCGAACACTGAAGCTTTCTTT | CSAYGSNTEAFF
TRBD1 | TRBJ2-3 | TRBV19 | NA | TGTGCCAGTATGACAGGGATTGGCACAGATACGCAGTATTTT | CASMTGIGTDTQYF
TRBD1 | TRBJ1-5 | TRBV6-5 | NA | TGTGCCACAATTGACAGGGCGCTAAATCAGCCCCAGCATTTT | CATIDRALNQPQHF
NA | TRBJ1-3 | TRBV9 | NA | TGTGCCAGCAGCGTAAGTGAGGGAACGGGAAACACCATATATTTT | CASSVSEGTGNTIYF
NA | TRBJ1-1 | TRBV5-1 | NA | TGCGCCAGCAGCCTCCAGGGGAACACTGAAGCTTTCTTT | CASSLQGNTEAFF
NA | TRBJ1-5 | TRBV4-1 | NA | TGCGCCAGCAGCCAAGATCCACAGGGTTATGGCAATCAGCCCCAGCATTTT | CASSQDPQGYGNQPQHF
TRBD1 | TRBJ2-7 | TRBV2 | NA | TGTGCCAGCACCTGGACAGGAATCACCTACGAGCAGTACTTC | CASTWTGITYEQYF
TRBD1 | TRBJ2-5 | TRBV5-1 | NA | TGCGCCAGCAGGATACAAACAGGGGGCCAAGAGACCCAGTACTTC | CASRIQTGGQETQYF
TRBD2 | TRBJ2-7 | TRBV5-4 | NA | TGTGCCAGCAGCTTGGGAGTGGCTAGCGGGAGTGGTAGTAGCCACGAGCAGTACTTC | CASSLGVASGSGSSHEQYF
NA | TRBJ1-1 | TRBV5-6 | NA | TGTGCCAGCAGCTTTATGTCGGGGTCCACTGAAGCTTTCTTT | CASSFMSGSTEAFF
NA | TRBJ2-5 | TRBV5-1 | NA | TGCGCCAGCAGCTTGGCCTCGGTATTCCAAGAGACCCAGTACTTC | CASSLASVFQETQYF
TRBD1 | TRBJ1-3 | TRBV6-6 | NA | TGTGCCAGCAGTCACCAATTTAAAGACAGGGGGGACGGAAACACCATATATTTT | CASSHQFKDRGDGNTIYF
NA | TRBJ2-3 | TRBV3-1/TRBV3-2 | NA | TGTGCCAGCAGGAGAGGGCGGAGAGACACAGATACGCAGTATTTT | CASRRGRRDTDTQYF
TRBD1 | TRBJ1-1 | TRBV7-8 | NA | TGTGCCAGCAGCCCCCGGACAGGGGGCTGGAACACTGAAGCTTTCTTT | CASSPRTGGWNTEAFF
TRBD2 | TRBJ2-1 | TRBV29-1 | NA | TGCAGCGCCCCCGGGGGGAACGGCAATGAGCAGTTCTTC | CSAPGGNGNEQFF
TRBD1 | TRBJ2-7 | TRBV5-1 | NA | TGCGCCAGCAGCTTGGGCATCCCGGACAGGTGGACCTACGAGCAGTACTTC | CASSLGIPDRWTYEQYF
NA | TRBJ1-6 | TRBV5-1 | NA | TGCGCCAGCAGCCTCCCGACAGGAGACTATAATTCACCCCTCCACTTT | CASSLPTGDYNSPLHF
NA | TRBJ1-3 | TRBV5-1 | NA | TGCGCCAGCAGCTGGGGACAACAGGGACGCTCTGGAAACACCATATATTTT | CASSWGQQGRSGNTIYF
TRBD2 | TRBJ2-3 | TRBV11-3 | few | TGTGCCAGTGGTTCGGTAGCGGGAGATACGCAGTATTTT | CASGSVAGDTQYF
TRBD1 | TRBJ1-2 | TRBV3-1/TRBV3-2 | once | TGTGCCAGCAGCCCAGACAGGGATGGAGGCTACACCTTC | CASSPDRDGGYTF
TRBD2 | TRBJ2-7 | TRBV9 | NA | TGTGCCAGCAGCGTAGGACTAGCGGAGTACGAGCAGTACTTC | CASSVGLAEYEQYF
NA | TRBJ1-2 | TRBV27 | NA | TGTGCCAGCAGTTTAGGGCAGCAGTATGGCTACACCTTC | CASSLGQQYGYTF
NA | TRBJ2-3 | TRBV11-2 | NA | TGTGCCAGCAGCTTAGGGGCGCAGGGTGCAGATACGCAGTATTTT | CASSLGAQGADTQYF
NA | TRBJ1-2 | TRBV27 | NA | TGTGCCAGCAGTTTAAGGGGGAACTATGGCTACACCTTC | CASSLRGNYGYTF
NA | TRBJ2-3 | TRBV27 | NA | TGTGCCAGCAGTTTGGGGAGGTCCACAGATACGCAGTATTTT | CASSLGRSTDTQYF
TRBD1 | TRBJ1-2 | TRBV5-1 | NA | TGCGCCAGCAGCCTGACAGGGTTAGGGGGCTACACCTTC | CASSLTGLGGYTF
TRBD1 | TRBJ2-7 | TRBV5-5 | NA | TGTGCCAGCAGCTCCCGGGACAGGGGGCCCTACGAGCAGTACTTC | CASSSRDRGPYEQYF
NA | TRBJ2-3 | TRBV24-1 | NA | TGTGCCACCAGTACCGGGGATACGCAGTATTTT | CATSTGDTQYF
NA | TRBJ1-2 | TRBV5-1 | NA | TGCGCCAGCAGCTTGGTGTCAGGTGCTAACTATGGCTACACCTTC | CASSLVSGANYGYTF
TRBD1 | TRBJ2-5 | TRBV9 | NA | TGTGCCAGCAGCCCCAGGACAGGGCAGGAGGAGACCCAGTACTTC | CASSPRTGQEETQYF
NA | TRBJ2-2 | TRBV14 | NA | TGTGCCAGCAGCCAACACACGAACACCGGGGAGCTGTTTTTT | CASSQHTNTGELFF
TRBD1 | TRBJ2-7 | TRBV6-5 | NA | TGTGCCAGCAGTCCCTGGACAGGGCGCGAGCAGTACTTC | CASSPWTGREQYF
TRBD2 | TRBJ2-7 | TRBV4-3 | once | TGCGCCAGCAGCCCCCGGTTAAATAGCGGGAGAATGTCCTACGAGCAGTACTTC | CASSPRLNSGRMSYEQYF
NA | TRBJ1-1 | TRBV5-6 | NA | TGTGCCAGCAACAAATCTCCCAAACAGGCTTTCTTT | CASNKSPKQAFF
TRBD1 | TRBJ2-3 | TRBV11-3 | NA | TGTGCCAGCAGCTTAAAGGGGACAGGGAAGGGGATCACAGATACGCAGTATTTT | CASSLKGTGKGITDTQYF